These 10 T cell receptor beta chains originate from one sample sequenced in a study of T cell repertoires in cytomegalovirus infection. MiXCR, run by TCRdb on the reads, gives a single entry per CDR3 protein. Seen here are about 700,000 distinct CDR3 sequences, 33% observed once, and the top ten hold 15% to 20%. Their target antigens are unknown. The input for sequencing was cultured PBMCs, taken from culture after CMV antigen stimulation. The receptors stem from a human donor in good health (CMV status not recorded). Some clones in this sample may be carry-over from other donors' samples.

The J gene is TRBJ2-3, the V gene TRBV20-1; D may correspond to TRBD1 or TRBD2 (5 bases each). This CDR3 has 13 amino acids. Per germline, CDR1 DFQATT and CDR2 SNEGSKA (reference sequence). Trimming removed 2 bases at V and 2 bases at J, with 8 bases between. CDR3 loop: CSARRDLTDTQYF. CDR3 DNA sequence: TGCAGTGCTAGACGGGACCTCACAGATACGCAGTATTTT.

The chain carries TRBV6-8 and TRBJ2-7; 8 bases line up with TRBD2. Germline loops: CDR1 MNHGY, CDR2 SAAAGT. The CDR3 has 15 residues. The V and J ends lost 6 bases and 6 bases, in that order; junction bases with no gene match: 13. The DNA of the CDR3 is TGTGCCAGCAGCCTCGCTTTAGAGGCGGGGGGCGAGCAGTACTTC. It is translated as CASSLALEAGGEQYF.

This clonotype was recorded once. The chain couples TRBV6-2 or TRBV6-3 to TRBJ1-5; the D is unclear. This CDR3 contains 16 residues. V lost 2 bases, J lost 7 bases, and 18 bases lay in between. Germline-derived CDR1 and CDR2 are MNHEY and SVGEGT. CDR3 sequence (DNA): TGTGCCAGCAGTTACGTCGCAGGCCAAGGGATACAGCCCCAGCATTTT. Its translation: CASSYVAGQGIQPQHF.

This clonotype has just a few counts. The chain joins TRBV12-3 or TRBV12-4 to TRBJ1-3, with D possibly TRBD1 on 5 matching bases. Trimming removed 6 bases at V and 0 bases at J, with 9 bases between. This CDR3 has 14 amino acids. The CDR3 region is CASRTGTSGNTIYF. CDR3 bases: TGTGCCAGCAGAACAGGAACCTCTGGAAACACCATATATTTT.

Turning to this clonotype: At one of its ends the junction is not consistent with the germline gene, which may arise from a read error. The CDR3 loop reads CASSNGVSGNTIHF. The CDR3 coding sequence is TGTGCCAGCAGTAACGGAGTCTCTGGAAACACCATACATTTT. This rearrangement joins TRBV28 to TRBJ1-3, with D unclear. Germline values: CDR1 MDHEN, CDR2 SYDVKM. The CDR3 is 14 amino acids.

This clonotype came up a few times. The V and J genes are TRBV7-9 and TRBJ2-7; 12 nucleotides align to TRBD2. The germline CDR1 and CDR2 sequences are SEHNR and FQNEAQ (reference sequence). This CDR3 contains 16 residues. The V gene end was trimmed by 5 bases and the J gene end by 5 bases; junction bases not matched to a gene: 10. The CDR3, as DNA: TGTGCCAGCAGCCTCTGGCTAGCGGGAGGGAAAAACGAGCAGTACTTC. This gives the protein CASSLWLAGGKNEQYF.

This clonotype was observed a handful of times. The rearrangement uses TRBV29-1 and TRBJ1-1, with D possibly being TRBD1 (6 bases). This CDR3 has 12 amino acids. CDR1 and CDR2 (germline): SQVTM, ANQGSEA. Trimming took 6 bases from V and 0 from J, leaving 8 bases between them. CDR3 sequence: CSVGHMNTEAFF. CDR3 nucleotide sequence: TGCAGCGTGGGACATATGAACACTGAAGCTTTCTTT.

The rearrangement uses TRBV11-2 and TRBJ2-1; the match to TRBD2 covers 10 bases. V trimming: 5 bases; J trimming: 7 bases; junction bases outside the gene matches: 11. CDR1 and CDR2 (germline): SGHAT, FQNNGV. The CDR3 contains 16 residues. CDR3: CASSPISGRGPNEQFF. In nucleotides, the CDR3 is TGTGCCAGCAGCCCAATAAGCGGGAGGGGGCCGAATGAGCAGTTCTTC.

The chain has TRBV15 and TRBJ2-1; weak D call: TRBD1 (5 bases). The CDR3 extends over 14 amino acids. Trimming cost V 0 bases and J 10 bases, with 13 bases left between them. The V gene's germline CDR1 is LNHNV and CDR2 YYDKDF (reference sequence). The CDR3 loop reads CATSRDVRQGEQFF. CDR3 in DNA: TGTGCCACCAGCAGAGATGTGCGCCAGGGAGAGCAGTTCTTC.

V and J are TRBV4-1 and TRBJ2-3; 8 nucleotides agree with TRBD2. The CDR3 runs 16 residues. The germline V gene has CDR1 MGHRA and CDR2 YSYEKL. V lost 2 bases and J lost 1; bases outside the gene matches: 5. The CDR3, as DNA: TGCGCCAGCAGCCAATTTCTTAGCGGGGGCACAGATACGCAGTATTTT. This codes for CASSQFLSGGTDTQYF.